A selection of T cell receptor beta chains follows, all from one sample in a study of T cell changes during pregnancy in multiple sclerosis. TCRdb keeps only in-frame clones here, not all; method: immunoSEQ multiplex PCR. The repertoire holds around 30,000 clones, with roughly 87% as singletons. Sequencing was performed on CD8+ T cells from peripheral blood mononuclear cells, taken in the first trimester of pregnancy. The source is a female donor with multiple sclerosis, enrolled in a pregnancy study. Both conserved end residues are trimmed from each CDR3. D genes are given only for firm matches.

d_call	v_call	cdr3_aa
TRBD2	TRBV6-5	ASSYSSGTNLYEQY
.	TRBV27	ASSPQADTQY
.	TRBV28	ASSLDSHLYGYT
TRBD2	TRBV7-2	ASSLGSAAGAFTDTQY
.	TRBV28	ASSPMQNTIY
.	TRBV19	ASSPHQRQETQY
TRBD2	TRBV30	AWSVDQRETNEQF
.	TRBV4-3	ASSQSRDEQF
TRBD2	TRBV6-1	ASSRPSGYEQY
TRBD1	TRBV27	ASSTSGTGEGYT